This T cell receptor (beta chain) was obtained from a study of T cells after yellow fever vaccination. About the study: It was SMART-Seq v4 Ultra Low Input that prepared the fractions with low cell numbers.

A word on this clonotype: Its antigen is not known.

Study findings and constraints: Most clones from primary vaccination resurfaced after the booster (around 97% CD4, 88% CD8). Few clonotypes appeared in both CD4 and CD8 compartments. Abundant bulk-population clonotypes could contaminate the FACS-sorted repertoires.

TCRdb recomputed calls from the 5' RACE reads with MiXCR, one row per CDR3 protein. This table has some 340,000 distinct CDR3 sequences, around 11% appearing once. CDR1 SGHRS and CDR2 YFSETQ come from the germline V gene. Between the trimmed V and J ends, which lost 0 bases and 7 bases, there was a span of 8 bases. The CDR3 spans 14 residues. Sequencing used CD4+ T cells sorted from PBMCs, obtained 45 days after the yellow fever booster vaccination. The receptor was isolated from a man between 18 and 35 years old who received the YFV17D yellow fever vaccine. The rearrangement links TRBV5-1 to TRBJ1-6; D perhaps matches TRBD1 (5 bases). CDR3 coding DNA: TGCGCCAGCAGCTTGGGGGGGTGGAATTCACCCCTCCACTTT. Residues: CASSLGGWNSPLHF.